Each of the 27 T cell receptor beta chains below was sequenced from the same sample in a study of shared clonotypes between healthy human individuals. Libraries were prepared by immunoSEQ multiplex PCR; TCRdb keeps only in-frame clonotypes and omits some of them. The sample lists about a million clones, 60% to 80% occurring once. Sequencing input: memory CD4+ T cells sorted from blood. Regarding subset: CD45RA-negative fraction. These receptors were collected from a man aged 18 to 29 in good health.

A remark on this clone: Other DNA sequences in the sample encode the same CDR3. V and J are TRBV5-4 and TRBJ2-7; no clear D. Trimming pared 0 bases from V and 0 bases from J, leaving 10 bases between. The CDR3 sequence is 15 residues long. Germline V gives CDR1 SGHNT, CDR2 YYREEE (reference sequence). The CDR3 is CASSLDGRSSYEQYF. CDR3 bases: TGTGCCAGCAGCTTGGACGGACGGAGCTCCTACGAGCAGTACTTC.

The chain is built from TRBV9 and TRBJ1-2; D not resolved. The germline CDR1 and CDR2 sequences are SGDLS and YYNGEE. V was shortened by 1 base and J by 8 bases, with 9 bases between the two germline ends. The CDR3 runs to 12 residues. The CDR3: CASSVSGQGYTF. The CDR3 coding sequence is TGTGCCAGCAGCGTATCCGGCCAGGGCTACACCTTC.

Note on this clone: A much more abundant neighbour one base away suggests this may be a read error. The sample contains more than one DNA sequence encoding this CDR3. The chain employs TRBV5-5 and TRBJ1-1; 7 positions match TRBD1. V shed 4 bases, J shed 1 base, and the junction held 1 base outside the gene matches. Germline CDR1 is SGHKS and CDR2 is YYEKEE (reference sequence). The CDR3 runs to 13 residues. The CDR3 DNA sequence: TGTGCCAGCAGCCGACAGGGGAACACTGAAGCTTTCTTT. Protein sequence: CASSRQGNTEAFF.

This rearrangement joins TRBV7-2 to TRBJ2-4, with D perhaps being TRBD1 or TRBD2 (5 bases each). The CDR3 covers 19 residues. Germline V gene lookup returns CDR1 SGHTA and CDR2 FQGNSA. Between the trimmed V and J ends, which lost 6 bases and 0 bases, there was a span of 24 bases. For the CDR3, the DNA is TGTGCCAGCAGTTCGAATCCCGGGACGCTCAGCGGAGCCAAAAACATTCAGTACTTC. Its protein is CASSSNPGTLSGAKNIQYF.

The chain links TRBV12-5 to TRBJ2-5; D may match TRBD1 or TRBD2 (5 bases each). The CDR3 is 12 residues long. Between the trimmed V and J ends, which lost 4 bases and 4 bases, there was a span of 7 bases. Germline assignment: CDR1 LGHNT and CDR2 FRNRAP. CDR3 sequence (DNA): TGTGCTAGTGGTTGGGGGATAGAGACCCAGTACTTC. Translation gives CASGWGIETQYF.

In its sample, this clone was seen a few times. The chain uses TRBV27 and TRBJ2-7; D not resolved. The CDR3 is 12 residues long. Trimming shortened V by 6 bases and J by 2 bases, and 8 bases separated the two germline ends. Germline V gives CDR1 MNHEY, CDR2 SMNVEV (reference sequence). The CDR3 sequence: CASRGSAYEQYF. The CDR3, as DNA: TGTGCCAGCAGGGGATCCGCCTACGAGCAGTACTTC.

This clone was recorded only once. This chain joins TRBV10-1 and TRBJ2-3; maybe TRBD2 (7 bases). The germline CDR1 and CDR2 sequences are WNHNN and SYGVQD (reference sequence). Trimming removed 0 bases from V and 6 bases from J, with 16 bases in between. CDR3 length equals 16 residues. The chain's CDR3 is CASSESGSGTLDTQYF. The CDR3 DNA reads as TGCGCCAGCAGTGAGTCCGGGAGCGGGACATTGGATACGCAGTATTTT.

The chain carries TRBV11-1 and TRBJ2-2; D may be TRBD1 (5 bases). The CDR3 consists of 13 residues. Per germline, CDR1 SGHAT and CDR2 FQDESV (reference sequence). Trimming removed 6 bases from V and 7 bases from J, with 12 bases in between. The CDR3 here is CASSQGGNGELFF. Written as DNA, the CDR3 is TGTGCCAGCAGTCAGGGCGGTAACGGGGAGCTGTTTTTT.

This clone was seen once. CDR3 residues: CASSAQGITDTQYF. The CDR3 region has the DNA TGTGCCAGCAGCGCACAGGGTATCACAGATACGCAGTATTTT. The J gene is TRBJ2-3, the V gene TRBV7-3, with D maybe TRBD1 (6 bases). Germline V gene data show CDR1 as SGHTA and CDR2 as FQGTGA. This CDR3 has 14 amino acids. Trimming cost V 5 bases and J 2 bases, with 11 bases left between them. Using reference TRBV7-3 and TRBJ2-3 for the parts outside the CDR3, the full variable domain is GAGVSQTPSNKVTEKGKYVELRCDPISGHTALYWYRQSLGQGPEFLIYFQGTGAADDSGLPNDRFFAVRPEGSVSTLKIQRTERGDSAVYLCASSAQGITDTQYFGPGTRLTVL.

This clone has a count of ten or more. V and J are TRBV2 and TRBJ1-5; TRBD1 aligns across 11 bases. J gave up 6 bases and V 4 bases, and 8 bases lay outside the gene matches. The CDR3 length is 16 residues. The germline V gene encodes CDR1 SNHLY and CDR2 FYNNEI. The CDR3 region has the DNA TGTGCCAGCAGTGTGGACAGGGGGCTTGTGGGTCAGCCCCAGCATTTT. This encodes CASSVDRGLVGQPQHF. Drawing the rest from reference TRBV2 and TRBJ1-5, the complete variable domain is EPEVTQTPSHQVTQMGQEVILRCVPISNHLYFYWYRQILGQKVEFLVSFYNNEISEKSEIFDDQFSVERPDGSNFTLKIRSTKLEDSAMYFCASSVDRGLVGQPQHFGDGTRLSIL.

This chain links TRBV5-1 with TRBJ1-1; D gene ambiguous. V lost 5 bases and J lost 0, with 11 bases in between. Germline V gives CDR1 SGHRS, CDR2 YFSETQ. CDR3 length equals 14 residues. The CDR3 sequence is CASRGPRMNTEAFF. For the CDR3, the DNA is TGCGCCAGCAGAGGTCCCAGGATGAACACTGAAGCTTTCTTT.

J is TRBJ1-4 and V is TRBV28, with 8 bases aligning to TRBD1. Looked up from germline, CDR1 is MDHEN and CDR2 is SYDVKM. The CDR3 loop spans 14 amino acids. Unmatched junction bases numbered 5, after V lost 5 bases and J lost 6 bases. The CDR3 nucleotides read TGTGCCAGCAGTAGGACAGGGTATGATGAAAAACTGTTTTTT. It specifies CASSRTGYDEKLFF.

The V and J genes are TRBV5-4 and TRBJ2-1, with 9 bases identical to TRBD1. CDR1 is SGHNT, CDR2 YYREEE, per germline (reference sequence). CDR3 length: 14 residues. Unmatched junction bases numbered 4, after V lost 5 bases and J lost 4 bases. CDR3 DNA sequence: TGTGCCAGCAGTCCGGGACAGGGATACAATGAGCAGTTCTTC. The encoded protein is CASSPGQGYNEQFF.

The rearrangement joins TRBV5-1 to TRBJ2-3, with D uncertain. CDR1 is SGHRS and CDR2 is YFSETQ in the germline V gene. V gave up 4 bases and J gave up 0 bases, with 6 bases separating them. The CDR3 contains 13 residues. CDR3 sequence: CASSVTSTDTQYF. CDR3 nucleotides: TGCGCCAGCAGCGTGACTAGCACAGATACGCAGTATTTT.

CDR3 bases: TGCGCCAGCAGCTTGGGGGCGCGGGAGACCCAGTACTTC. Translated, it gives CASSLGARETQYF. This sequence joins TRBV5-1 and TRBJ2-5; no firm D call. The ends were cut back, 0 bases at V and 5 bases at J, with 8 bases in the middle. The germline V gene has CDR1 SGHRS and CDR2 YFSETQ. The CDR3 covers 13 residues.

The chain recombines TRBV7-9 with TRBJ2-1; 9 positions match TRBD2. CDR1 and CDR2 (germline): SEHNR, FQNEAQ (reference sequence). The V and J ends lost 5 bases and 7 bases, in that order; junction bases with no gene match: 9. This CDR3 has 15 amino acids. The CDR3 sequence is CASSIIAGVLNEQFF. DNA of the CDR3: TGTGCCAGCAGCATAATAGCGGGGGTTCTTAATGAGCAGTTCTTC.

The chain employs TRBV27 and TRBJ2-5, with 9 bases identical to TRBD1. This CDR3 has 15 amino acids. Per the germline V gene, CDR1 is MNHEY and CDR2 is SMNVEV (reference sequence). With V trimmed by 6 bases and J by 3 bases, 8 bases remained unmatched. The chain's CDR3 is CASRAPGTGKETQYF. The CDR3 bases are TGTGCCAGCAGGGCTCCAGGGACAGGGAAAGAGACCCAGTACTTC.

This chain connects TRBV6-1 to TRBJ2-3; no firm D call. Per germline, CDR1 MNHNS and CDR2 SASEGT. Trimming shortened V by 7 bases and J by 5 bases, and 13 bases separated the two germline ends. CDR3 length: 13 amino acids. The DNA of the CDR3 is TGTGCCAGCAATGGCCAGATAGGAGATACGCAGTATTTT. Amino acids: CASNGQIGDTQYF.

J is TRBJ1-6 and V is TRBV7-8; D gene unclear. Germline V CDR1 and CDR2: SGHVS, FQNEAQ. V lost 1 base to trimming and J lost 10 bases, with 11 bases between them. The CDR3 spans 14 residues. This CDR3 is CASSLGPANSPLHF. In DNA form, the CDR3 reads TGTGCCAGCAGCTTAGGTCCGGCTAACTCACCCCTCCACTTT.

The rearrangement uses TRBV6-1 and TRBJ2-5; maybe TRBD1 (6 bases). The germline V and J ends were trimmed by 5 bases and 5 bases, with 18 bases remaining between them. The CDR3 has 15 residues. The V gene's germline CDR1 is MNHNS and CDR2 SASEGT. The CDR3 nucleotides are TGTGCCAGCAGTCCCCGCGGCGGGCAGGGGGAGACCCAGTACTTC. Translated, it gives CASSPRGGQGETQYF.

V is TRBV19 and J is TRBJ1-1, with D uncertain. The CDR3 loop spans 13 amino acids. Trimming left V 2 bases short and J 3 bases short, with 7 bases between. Germline assignment: CDR1 LNHDA and CDR2 SQIVND (reference sequence). CDR3 DNA: TGTGCCAGTAGTATAATAGCGGACACTGAAGCTTTCTTT. Amino acids: CASSIIADTEAFF.

The genes are TRBV29-1 and TRBJ2-7; 9 positions agree with TRBD1. V lost 7 bases, J lost 2 bases, and 3 bases stayed unmatched. The CDR3 length is 12 residues. CDR1 and CDR2 (germline): SQVTM, ANQGSEA. For the CDR3, the DNA is TGCAGCGCCCGGACAGGGGCCTACGAGCAGTACTTC. It translates to CSARTGAYEQYF.

The chain carries TRBV30 and TRBJ1-1; 12 bases are a match to TRBD1. Losses at the gene ends were 2 bases for V and 3 bases for J; bases not matched to a gene: 10. The CDR3 runs 17 residues. The germline V gene encodes CDR1 GTSNPN and CDR2 SVGIG (reference sequence). CDR3 bases: TGTGCCTGGAGTCAACCGGGACAGGGGGCCGGTGACACTGAAGCTTTCTTT. This gives the protein CAWSQPGQGAGDTEAFF.

V is TRBV7-9 and J is TRBJ2-4; 10 bases line up with TRBD1. Per germline, CDR1 SEHNR and CDR2 FQNEAQ (reference sequence). This CDR3 is built from 16 residues. Trimming removed 5 bases from V and 6 bases from J; junction bases left unmatched: 10. Written as DNA, the CDR3 is TGTGCCAGCAGCCCTAGACAGGGGGCTACGGGAAACATTCAGTACTTC. As protein: CASSPRQGATGNIQYF.

CDR3 in DNA: TGTGCCAGCAGCTTAGCCCGGACAGGGCGGAACACTGAAGCTTTCTTT. Translated, it gives CASSLARTGRNTEAFF. This chain connects TRBV13 to TRBJ1-1, with 8 bases that match TRBD1. Germline assignment: CDR1 PRHDT and CDR2 FYEKMQ (reference sequence). This CDR3 has 16 amino acids. Trimming removed 1 base from V and 1 base from J; junction bases left unmatched: 5. The full variable domain, in which reference TRBV13 and TRBJ1-1 provide the parts outside the CDR3, is AAGVIQSPRHLIKEKRETATLKCYPIPRHDTVYWYQQGPGQDPQFLISFYEKMQSDKGSIPDRFSAQQFSDYHSELNMSSLELGDSALYFCASSLARTGRNTEAFFGQGTRLTVV.

In its sample, this clone was seen many times. CDR3 region: CASSPHGAVNTEAFF. The CDR3 DNA reads as TGTGCCAGCAGCCCCCACGGGGCGGTGAACACTGAAGCTTTCTTT. This chain links TRBV9 with TRBJ1-1; D perhaps matches TRBD1 (5 bases). The CDR3 loop spans 15 amino acids. The V end was cut by 4 bases, the J end by 0 bases, with 13 bases between. Germline-derived CDR1 and CDR2 are SGDLS and YYNGEE.

This clone was counted between two and nine times. This chain joins TRBV7-2 and TRBJ2-3; 9 nucleotides align to TRBD2. The CDR3 is 13 amino acids. Germline CDR1 is SGHTA and CDR2 is FQGNSA. Trimming cost V 5 bases and J 7 bases; bases outside gene matches: 4. CDR3 region: CASSAGTSNTQYF. The CDR3 DNA reads as TGTGCCAGCAGCGCGGGGACTAGCAATACGCAGTATTTT.